Given below is one T cell receptor beta chain in context. Its antigen is unidentified. The record originates from a study of CXCR3-negative and CXCR3-positive naive CD8 T cells. General study results and limits: Hydrophobicity was higher for TRB CDR3s found in CXCR3-positive naive cells than in CXCR3-negative naive cells. Whereas memory cells differed, naive CXCR3-negative and CXCR3-positive cells shared similar TRBV-TRBJ usage. TRB CDR3 properties served as the basis for inferring TCR strength, and surface CD5 was comparable between naive subsets. Partial loss of CXCR3 expression followed cryopreservation; most assays used fresh PBMCs.

The CDR3 runs to 14 residues. The germline gives CDR1 MGHRA, CDR2 YSYEKL. CD45RO-CCR7+CD27+CD95- expression identified naive CD8+ T cells. UMI labels and 5' RACE were used to prepare the TRB cDNA libraries. TCRdb re-called the 5' RACE reads; one entry per CDR3 protein, DNA not given. The sample includes roughly 110,000 distinct CDR3 sequences. Sequenced sample: naive CXCR3+ CD8+ T cells from blood. Described subset: CD45RO-CCR7+CD27+CD95- naive CD8+ T cells expressing CXCR3 (TNR3+). This chain uses TRBV4-1 with TRBJ1-2. The sequence came from a human donor in good health. Some clones in this sample may be carry-over from other donors' samples. The CDR3 sequence is CASSQAGENYGYTF.